This entry concerns a single T cell receptor beta chain. The antigen is undetermined. The data stem from a study of CD8 T cells in ankylosing spondylitis. General study findings and limits: Characteristic, it appeared, of ankylosing spondylitis blood was a TCR beta motif of fewer than 10 highly homologous variants.

The trim removed 0 bases at V and 5 bases at J, leaving 7 bases unmatched. Germline CDR1 SQVTM, CDR2 ANQGSEA. The CDR3 loop spans 15 amino acids. TCRdb reprocessed the 5' RACE reads via MiXCR and lists one record per CDR3 protein. The sample comprises around 300,000 distinct CDR3 sequences, around 20% of which are singletons, and 3.5% rests with the top ten. The sequenced material came from blood, either unsorted or a sorted T cell fraction (not recorded which). The receptor was derived from a female donor with ankylosing spondylitis or in good health (not recorded which). The chain joins TRBV29-1 to TRBJ2-3; 8 nucleotides line up with TRBD1. The CDR3 here is CSVEDPDREVDTQYF. In DNA, the CDR3 is TGCAGCGTTGAAGATCCGGACAGGGAAGTAGATACGCAGTATTTT.